The 26 T cell receptor beta chains below were found in one sample sequenced in a study of tumor-infiltrating lymphocytes in primary liver carcinoma. From roughly 21-30 mg of unsorted bulk tissue, DNA and RNA were co-extracted together. Synthesis of TCR beta cDNA was carried out from 450 to 650 ng total RNA with a constant-region primer. Investigators got TCR beta libraries out of three nested multiplex PCR rounds, done with slightly modified ARM-PCR. Rounds one and two of PCR, each of about 10 cycles, were primed with TRBV1-TRBV30 forward primers and a C-beta reverse primer. TCRdb used MiXCR to reprocess the multiplex PCR reads, holding one entry per CDR3 protein. The data hold about 20,000 distinct CDR3 sequences, with more than 70% observed a single time. Sequenced sample: liver tumor tissue from sampling region 2. Subset defined: tumor region T2, inferior pole. These receptors were obtained from a woman aged 25 to 39 with primary liver carcinoma and hepatitis B virus infection.

As concerns this clonotype: The DNA is omitted, as the CDR3 cannot be located on it reliably, and the CDR3 follows TCRdb's listing. This chain links TRBV5-4 with TRBJ1-2. From germline, CDR1 is SGHNT and CDR2 YYREEE (reference sequence). The CDR3 is made up of 13 amino acids, end residues included. CDR3 protein: CVSSPFHDYGCTF.

This clonotype has a single count. One base away lies a much larger clone, so this may be a sequencing read error. The V and J genes are TRBV18 and TRBJ2-5; D possibly corresponds to TRBD1 (6 bases). From germline, CDR1 is KGHSH and CDR2 LQKENI. CDR3 length: 14 amino acids. CDR3 amino acids: CDSSLDSAYETQYF. The DNA of the CDR3 is TGTGACAGCTCACTGGACAGCGCCTACGAGACCCAGTACTTC.

This clonotype appeared once. No conserved phenylalanine or tryptophan is present at the end of the CDR3, so a read error is the likely explanation. V gene TRBV5-5 combines with J gene TRBJ2-3; no firm D call. The CDR3 runs 17 residues. Germline V gene lookup returns CDR1 SGHKS and CDR2 YYEKEE (reference sequence). CDR3 nucleotide sequence: TGTGCCAGCTGCTTGAGTGTTGGTGGGCCCCTTTCAGGTACGCAGTATTCT. The encoded protein is CASCLSVGGPLSGTQYS.

Comments on this clonotype: Given a much more abundant clone one base away, this may be a read error. V usage is TRBV11-2 and J usage is TRBJ2-1, with 8 bases aligning to TRBD2. The CDR3 sequence is 17 residues long. Germline CDR1 SGHAT, CDR2 FQNNGV. The CDR3 bases are TGTACCAGCAGCTTAGATAGGGGCGGGGGGTTCTACAATGAGCAGTTCTTC. Protein sequence: CTSSLDRGGGFYNEQFF.

In the case of this clonotype: Mismatch with germline at one junction end may stem from a read error. The V gene is TRBV10-3, the J gene TRBJ2-5; D is perhaps TRBD2 (5 bases). Per germline, CDR1 ENHRY and CDR2 SYGVKD. This CDR3 spans 15 amino acids. As DNA, the CDR3 is TGTGCCATCAATGAGTCGGCTACTAGACAAGAGGCCCAGTACTTC. It is translated as CAINESATRQEAQYF.

A remark on this clonotype: A junction end diverges from the germline sequence, so it may reflect a read error. The CDR3 reads CASSYFIGELFF. The CDR3, as DNA: TGTGCTAGCAGTTACTTTATCGGGGAGCTGTTTTTT. The J gene is TRBJ2-2, the V gene TRBV6-5; D remains ambiguous. From germline, CDR1 is MNHEY and CDR2 SVGAGI. The CDR3 loop spans 12 amino acids.

Notes on this clonotype: No conserved phenylalanine or tryptophan ends this CDR3, so it is likely a read error. This rearrangement joins TRBV11-2 to TRBJ2-7; D remains ambiguous. V was trimmed by 0 bases and J by 3 bases, leaving 6 bases between them. This CDR3 is built from 13 residues. Per the germline V gene, CDR1 is SGHAT and CDR2 is FQNNGV. CDR3 region: CASSLDSNYEQYS. In nucleotides, the CDR3 is TGTGCCAGCAGCTTAGACTCGAACTACGAGCAGTACTCC.

Concerning this clonotype itself: One junction end disagrees with the germline gene, perhaps due to a read error. This chain joins TRBV6-5 and TRBJ2-7; tentative D call: TRBD1 (6 bases). CDR1 is MNHEY, CDR2 SVGAGI, per germline. CDR3 size: 15 residues. Here the CDR3 reads CASSYKDSGSYEQYF. The CDR3 nucleotides read TGTGCCAGCAGTTATAAGGACAGCGGCTCCTATGAGCAGTACTTC.

Note on this clonotype: The CDR3 carries no conserved terminal phenylalanine or tryptophan, so it likely arises from a read error. The DNA is omitted, as the CDR3 cannot be located on it reliably, and the CDR3 follows TCRdb's listing. V is TRBV4-3 and J is TRBJ2-7. From its first to its last residue, the CDR3 has 15 amino acids. Germline V lookup: CDR1 LGHNA, CDR2 YSLEER. The CDR3 sequence is CASSQDFPGSYEQYY.

This clonotype was counted between two and nine times. The chain couples TRBV20-1 to TRBJ2-1; D unresolved. CDR1 DFQATT and CDR2 SNEGSKA come from the germline V gene (reference sequence). The V end was cut by 7 bases, the J end by 5 bases, with 15 bases between. CDR3 length equals 13 residues. CDR3 DNA sequence: TGCAGTGTTGGAGTACCCTCGAACAATGAGCAGTTCTTC. Its translation: CSVGVPSNNEQFF.

This clonotype was seen repeatedly, ten times or more. This sequence joins TRBV27 and TRBJ1-1; no clear D gene. Germline V gene lookup returns CDR1 MNHEY and CDR2 SMNVEV (reference sequence). The CDR3 loop spans 14 amino acids. V dropped 6 bases and J dropped 1 base, with 12 bases sitting between them. CDR3 region: CASSLLTGNTEAFF. In DNA form, the CDR3 reads TGTGCCAGCAGCCTATTAACCGGGAACACTGAAGCTTTCTTT.

The gene calls are TRBV7-8 and TRBJ2-5, with D possibly matching TRBD1 (6 bases). Trimming removed 10 bases from V and 2 bases from J, with 29 bases in between. The CDR3 loop spans 18 amino acids. Per the germline V gene, CDR1 is SGHVS and CDR2 is FQNEAQ. The CDR3 reads CANNLGGPRGSYQETQYF. The CDR3, as DNA: TGTGCCAACAACTTAGGGGGACCTAGAGGGAGTTATCAAGAGACCCAGTACTTC.

This chain uses TRBV5-6 with TRBJ2-7; the D gene could be TRBD1 or TRBD2 (5 bases each). Per the germline V gene, CDR1 is SGHDT and CDR2 is YYEEEE. The CDR3 length is 12 residues. V gave up 8 bases and J gave up 5 bases, with 14 bases separating them. The DNA for the CDR3 is TGTGCCAGTAACTTGAGGGGTAACGAGCAGTACTTC. This translates into CASNLRGNEQYF.

Points on this clonotype: The junction shows a germline mismatch at one end, possibly a read error. J is TRBJ2-7 and V is TRBV4-1, with 10 positions matching TRBD1. The CDR3 is 16 amino acids. Germline lookup yields CDR1 MGHRA and CDR2 YSYEKL. CDR3 coding DNA: TGCACCAGCAGTCCACGAGGCGGACAGGGGGCCTACGAGCAGTACTTC. It codes for CTSSPRGGQGAYEQYF.

This clonotype was seen once. Because the CDR3 is missing its conserved closing phenylalanine or tryptophan, this is likely a read error. J is TRBJ2-7 and V is TRBV29-1; D gene unclear. Germline CDR1 is SQVTM and CDR2 is ANQGSEA. CDR3 length: 16 residues. In DNA, the CDR3 is TGCAGCGCTGAAGTCCTGGGTCGGGCCTACTCCTACGAGCAGTACTAC. Its translation: CSAEVLGRAYSYEQYY.

With respect to this clonotype: The junction does not match germline at one end; this may be a read error. The genes are TRBV6-1 and TRBJ1-2; D remains ambiguous. Germline V CDR1 and CDR2: MNHNS, SASEGT. This CDR3 is 18 amino acids long. CDR3 amino acids: CASSELFLVLRTNYGYTF. As DNA, the CDR3 is TGCGCCAGCAGTGAACTGTTCCTGGTCCTTAGAACTAACTATGGCTATACCTTC.

To note about this clonotype: Since the CDR3 does not end with the conserved phenylalanine or tryptophan, this likely comes from a read error. V usage is TRBV5-6 and J usage is TRBJ2-2, with a tentative D call TRBD2 (6 bases). This CDR3 has 15 residues. CDR1 is SGHDT and CDR2 is YYEEEE in the germline V gene. In DNA, the CDR3 is TGTGTCAGCAGCTTGGCACCCAGAGTTACCGGGGGGCTGTTTTAT. Translated: CVSSLAPRVTGGLFY.

This clonotype was counted ten times or more. This chain uses TRBV11-2 with TRBJ2-1; D remains unclear. From germline, CDR1 is SGHAT and CDR2 FQNNGV. There are 11 residues in the CDR3. The ends were cut back, 0 bases at V and 13 bases at J, with 7 bases in the middle. The CDR3 nucleotides are TGTGCCAGCAGCTTAGATATGGCTCAGTTCTTC. Its translation: CASSLDMAQFF.

Details on this clonotype: Since the CDR3 does not end with the conserved phenylalanine or tryptophan, this likely comes from a read error. The chain recombines TRBV12-3 or TRBV12-4 with TRBJ2-1; TRBD2 matches at 7 bases. The CDR3 loop spans 15 amino acids. Trimming cost V 6 bases and J 9 bases; bases outside gene matches: 14. The CDR3 here is CASSLSRTRGLEQFL. CDR3 coding DNA: TGTGCCAGCAGCCTGTCCAGGACTAGGGGACTTGAGCAGTTCCTC.

In regard to this clonotype: This may be a read error: a much more frequent sequence differs by one nucleotide. V usage is TRBV11-3 and J usage is TRBJ2-5; no definite D call. The CDR3 contains 17 residues. The germline gives CDR1 SGHNT, CDR2 YENEEA. CDR3 DNA: TGTGCCAGCAGCTTAGGAAGAACTACCGGTCACCAAAAGACCCAGTACTTC. The encoded protein is CASSLGRTTGHQKTQYF.

The rearrangement joins TRBV6-5 to TRBJ2-3; 8 bases line up with TRBD2. The ends lost 5 bases at V and 4 bases at J; junction bases unmatched: 8. CDR3 length: 15 amino acids. Germline lookup yields CDR1 MNHEY and CDR2 SVGAGI. CDR3 amino acids: CASSSGGSRADTQYF. CDR3 nucleotide sequence: TGTGCCAGCAGTAGCGGGGGCAGTAGGGCAGATACGCAGTATTTT.

This clonotype showed up just once. The junction shows a germline mismatch at one end, possibly a read error. The rearrangement uses TRBV4-2 and TRBJ2-7; 10 nucleotides agree with TRBD1. CDR1 LGHNA and CDR2 YNFKEQ come from the germline V gene. This CDR3 comprises 18 residues. CDR3 bases: TGTGCCAGCAGCCAGGAACACCTAGGACAGGGGGGAGCGCGCGAGCGGTATTTC. It is translated as CASSQEHLGQGGARERYF.

In the case of this clonotype: One end of the junction fails to match germline, which may point to a read error. The rearrangement links TRBV11-2 to TRBJ1-2; possible D gene TRBD1, 5 bases. CDR3 length: 15 amino acids. Per the germline V gene, CDR1 is SGHAT and CDR2 is FQNNGV. The CDR3, as DNA: TGTGCCAGCAACTTAGATGCGATGGCAGGGAGATGCTACACCTTC. Its protein is CASNLDAMAGRCYTF.

This clonotype was counted a single time. This may arise from a read error, as a much more abundant clone is one base away. This sequence joins TRBV28 and TRBJ2-1; D unclear. This CDR3 is built from 13 residues. Per germline, CDR1 MDHEN and CDR2 SYDVKM. DNA of the CDR3: TGTGCCAGCAGTTCCCTGTCTTACAATGGGCAGTTCTTC. Translating gives CASSSLSYNGQFF.

To note about this clonotype: Lacking the conserved final phenylalanine or tryptophan, this CDR3 likely reflects a read error. The CDR3 region has the DNA TGTGCCAGCAGCCTAGGAAGTAACTACGAGCAGTACTTA. As protein: CASSLGSNYEQYL. The chain couples TRBV11-2 to TRBJ2-7; D gene ambiguous. Germline lookup yields CDR1 SGHAT and CDR2 FQNNGV. The CDR3 runs 13 residues. The ends were cut back, 5 bases at V and 3 bases at J, with 11 bases in the middle.

By share of the sample, this clonotype is medium-sized. This rearrangement joins TRBV5-4 to TRBJ2-5; no reliable D call. Germline lookup yields CDR1 SGHNT and CDR2 YYREEE (reference sequence). V was trimmed by 0 bases and J by 2 bases, leaving 8 bases between them. The CDR3 extends over 14 amino acids. DNA of the CDR3: TGTGCCAGCAGCTTGGTTGGGCCACAAGAGACCCAGTACTTC. It encodes CASSLVGPQETQYF.